This is a list of T cell receptor beta chains from one sample in a study of T cell responses to AZD1222 COVID-19 vaccine. Produced via immunoSEQ multiplex PCR; TCRdb's table is partial and in-frame only. The data show under 50,000 clones, with 88% seen just once and 20% to 30% held by the top ten. This specimen was peripheral blood, taken 28 days after the second dose of the MenACWY control vaccine. These receptor sequences come from an adult who received the MenACWY meningococcal vaccine as a control. Both conserved end residues are trimmed from each CDR3.

CDR3 protein,V gene
ASRAGQNAEAF,TRBV7-6
ASSSGPMVPETQY,TRBV11-2
ASSPPYYDRRNYGYT,TRBV28
ASSRGIPYEQY,TRBV28
ASSLQIPGQRNYGYT,TRBV5-1
AGSRMNSRGGYT,TRBV19
ASSTGRGGGDEQF,TRBV19
ASSLGDSYEQY,TRBV11-3
AWSMLGLAPLGTQY,TRBV30
ASSRPGSTAGNEQF,TRBV7-3
ASSIDSPLAGVPYEQY,TRBV19
ASNSDRGNQPQH,TRBV6-5
ASSLRGGGEQF,TRBV6-5
ASSLATGGRVETQY,TRBV5-1
ASSPRELAKNIQY,TRBV7-9
ASNQYEQY,TRBV2
ASSLSGTSWETQY,TRBV28
ASSLGSDGELF,TRBV5-1